The 2 T cell receptor beta chains reported below all come from one sample, sequenced in a study of spatial heterogeneity in lung cancer. TCRdb fed the 5' RACE reads into MiXCR, producing one record per CDR3 protein. Of about 25,000 distinct CDR3 sequences listed, 7% are singletons. As for time point: sample taken at primary tumor resection. Sequencing was performed on PBMCs, taken at surgery. Receptors were obtained from a male donor with early-stage non-small cell lung cancer.

This clonotype is medium-sized (0.01 to 0.1%) by share. V usage is TRBV5-1 and J usage is TRBJ2-7; D is uncertain. Germline V CDR1 and CDR2: SGHRS, YFSETQ. CDR3 length equals 14 residues. V lost 4 bases and J 5 bases, leaving 16 bases between the germline ends. The CDR3 region has the DNA TGCGCCAGCAGCGTCGACTCCAAGTACCACGAGCAGTACTTC. Protein product: CASSVDSKYHEQYF.

This clonotype was picked up many times. The rearrangement joins TRBV20-1 to TRBJ2-3, with 12 bases identical to TRBD2. CDR1 is DFQATT and CDR2 is SNEGSKA in the germline V gene (reference sequence). J lost 6 bases, V lost 3 bases, and 4 bases had no gene match. The CDR3 contains 14 residues. The CDR3 region has the DNA TGCAGTGCTAGTCGACTAGCGGGAGTTGATACGCAGTATTTT. Translated, it gives CSASRLAGVDTQYF.